Listed below are T cell receptor beta chains from one sample, sequenced in a study of cytomegalovirus exposure and HLA in healthy donors. This table comes from immunoSEQ multiplex PCR, and its TCRdb copy is limited to in-frame clones, with some not included. The sample records more than 75,000 clones, roughly 81% being singletons. Sequenced sample: PBMCs. These TCRs come from a woman between 18 and 29 years old in good health and CMV-seropositive. CDR3s leave out the opening cysteine and the closing phenylalanine or tryptophan. Fields, in order: V gene, D gene, CDR3 protein. D genes are given only for firm matches.

V gene: TRBV6-6
D gene: .
CDR3 protein: ASSQARDIQY

V gene: TRBV4-1
D gene: TRBD2
CDR3 protein: ASSKRTSSYYNEQF

V gene: TRBV6-4
D gene: TRBD1
CDR3 protein: ASRAGTGGPGANVLT

V gene: TRBV7-3
D gene: TRBD1
CDR3 protein: ASSAQGDKNIQY

V gene: TRBV6-6
D gene: .
CDR3 protein: ASSETGTEAF

V gene: TRBV6-5
D gene: .
CDR3 protein: ASVGGPRGDEQF

V gene: TRBV29-1
D gene: TRBD1
CDR3 protein: SVERTGYGYT

V gene: TRBV5-1
D gene: TRBD2
CDR3 protein: ASKGLAGPQETQY

V gene: TRBV27
D gene: .
CDR3 protein: ASSPRVSGANVLT

V gene: TRBV15
D gene: TRBD2
CDR3 protein: ATRRSGGRLSYEQY